These 4 T cell receptor beta chains originate from one sample sequenced in a study of cytomegalovirus exposure and HLA in healthy donors. Primers for the PCR totalled 60 Vbeta and 13 Jbeta. Measured with immunoSEQ multiplex PCR; TCRdb has only the in-frame clones, and not every one. Of about 160,000 clones listed, approximately 70% are singletons. The sequenced material came from PBMCs. The receptor set was obtained from a man aged 35-49 years in good health and CMV-seropositive.

The chain joins TRBV2 to TRBJ2-4; 7 bases map to TRBD1. The ends lost 7 bases at V and 9 bases at J; junction bases unmatched: 6. The length of the CDR3 is 12 residues. Germline CDR1 is SNHLY and CDR2 is FYNNEI. CDR3 nucleotide sequence: TGTGCCAGCAAAAGGGACAGCGGCATTCAGTACTTC. It is translated as CASKRDSGIQYF. The whole variable domain, filled in from reference TRBV2 and TRBJ2-4, reads EPEVTQTPSHQVTQMGQEVILRCVPISNHLYFYWYRQILGQKVEFLVSFYNNEISEKSEIFDDQFSVERPDGSNFTLKIRSTKLEDSAMYFCASKRDSGIQYFGAGTRLSVL.

The chain joins TRBV5-4 to TRBJ2-5, with 8 positions matching TRBD1. V was pared by 1 base and J by 5 bases, with 16 bases of the junction left unmatched. This CDR3 is built from 18 residues. The V gene's germline CDR1 is SGHNT and CDR2 YYREEE (reference sequence). DNA for the CDR3: TGTGCCAGCAGCTTGTATCGCGGTGGGGCAGGGGGCGGTGAGACCCAGTACTTC. It codes for CASSLYRGGAGGGETQYF.

Of note for this clone: Other DNA sequences in the same sample also yield this CDR3. The genes are TRBV19 and TRBJ1-5; 9 bases align to TRBD1. The length of the CDR3 is 13 residues. Germline loops: CDR1 LNHDA, CDR2 SQIVND (reference sequence). V lost 4 bases and J lost 6; bases outside the gene matches: 1. The CDR3 coding sequence is TGTGCCAGTAGTAGGGACAGGGTTCAGCCCCAGCATTTT. As protein: CASSRDRVQPQHF.

The V call is TRBV7-2, the J call TRBJ1-5, with a tentative D call TRBD1 (6 bases). Germline V gene sequence: CDR1 SGHTA, CDR2 FQGNSA. The CDR3 is 13 residues long. Trimming took off 3 bases at V and 7 bases at J, with 10 bases between the two ends. Here the CDR3 reads CASSLTGWQPQHF. CDR3 DNA sequence: TGTGCCAGCAGCTTGACAGGTTGGCAGCCCCAGCATTTT.